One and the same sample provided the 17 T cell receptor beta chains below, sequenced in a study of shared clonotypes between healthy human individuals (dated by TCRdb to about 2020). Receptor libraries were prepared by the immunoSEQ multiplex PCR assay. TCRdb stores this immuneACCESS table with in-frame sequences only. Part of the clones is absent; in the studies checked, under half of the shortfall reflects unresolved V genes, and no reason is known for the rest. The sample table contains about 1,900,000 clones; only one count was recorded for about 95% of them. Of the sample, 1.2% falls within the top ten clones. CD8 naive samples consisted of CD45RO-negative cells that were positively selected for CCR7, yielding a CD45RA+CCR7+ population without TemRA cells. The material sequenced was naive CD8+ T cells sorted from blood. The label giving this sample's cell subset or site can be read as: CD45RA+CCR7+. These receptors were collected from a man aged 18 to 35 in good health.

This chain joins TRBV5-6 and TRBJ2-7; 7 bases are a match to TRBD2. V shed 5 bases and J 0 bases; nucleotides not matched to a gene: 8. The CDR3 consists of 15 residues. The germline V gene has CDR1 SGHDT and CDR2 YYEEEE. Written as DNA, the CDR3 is TGTGCCAGCAGTTCCCTAGCGGAGAGCTCCTACGAGCAGTACTTC. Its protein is CASSSLAESSYEQYF.

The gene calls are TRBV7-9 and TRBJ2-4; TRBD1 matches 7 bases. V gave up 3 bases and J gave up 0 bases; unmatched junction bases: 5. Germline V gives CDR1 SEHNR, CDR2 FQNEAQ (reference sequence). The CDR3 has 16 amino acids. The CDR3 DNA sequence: TGTGCCAGCAGCTTCGGACAGGAACTAGCCAAAAACATTCAGTACTTC. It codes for CASSFGQELAKNIQYF.

Here the CDR3 DNA reads TGCGCCAGCAGCCAAGTTCTAGCGGGAGAGAACCAAGAGACCCAGTACTTC. Translation: CASSQVLAGENQETQYF. V and J are TRBV4-1 and TRBJ2-5, with TRBD2 matching over 10 bases. The CDR3 loop spans 17 amino acids. Looked up from germline, CDR1 is MGHRA and CDR2 is YSYEKL. The ends lost 1 base at V and 0 bases at J; junction bases unmatched: 5.

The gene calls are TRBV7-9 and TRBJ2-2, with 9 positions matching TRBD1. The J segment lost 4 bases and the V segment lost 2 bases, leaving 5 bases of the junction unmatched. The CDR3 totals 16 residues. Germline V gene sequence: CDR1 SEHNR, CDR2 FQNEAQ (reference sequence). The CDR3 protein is CASSLRDRETTGELFF. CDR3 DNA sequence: TGTGCCAGCAGCTTACGGGACAGGGAGACCACCGGGGAGCTGTTTTTT.

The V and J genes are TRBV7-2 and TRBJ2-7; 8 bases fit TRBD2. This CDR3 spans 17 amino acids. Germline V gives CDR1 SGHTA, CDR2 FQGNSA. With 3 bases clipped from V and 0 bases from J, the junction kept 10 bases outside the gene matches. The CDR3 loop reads CASSLRSLAGPSYEQYF. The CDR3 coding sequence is TGTGCCAGCAGCTTGAGGTCTCTAGCGGGCCCCTCCTACGAGCAGTACTTC.

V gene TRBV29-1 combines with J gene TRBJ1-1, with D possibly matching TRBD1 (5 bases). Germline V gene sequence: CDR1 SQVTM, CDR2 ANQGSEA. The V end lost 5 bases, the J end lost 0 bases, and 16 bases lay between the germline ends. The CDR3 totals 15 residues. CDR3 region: CSVPQGGPLNTEAFF. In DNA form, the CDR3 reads TGCAGCGTTCCCCAGGGAGGCCCTCTGAACACTGAAGCTTTCTTT.

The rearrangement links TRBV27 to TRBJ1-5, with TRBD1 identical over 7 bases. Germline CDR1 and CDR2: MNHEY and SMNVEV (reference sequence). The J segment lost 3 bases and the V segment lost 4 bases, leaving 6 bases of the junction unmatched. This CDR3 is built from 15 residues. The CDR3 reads CASSSIGTANQPQHF. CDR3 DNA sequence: TGTGCCAGCAGTTCAATCGGGACAGCCAATCAGCCCCAGCATTTT.

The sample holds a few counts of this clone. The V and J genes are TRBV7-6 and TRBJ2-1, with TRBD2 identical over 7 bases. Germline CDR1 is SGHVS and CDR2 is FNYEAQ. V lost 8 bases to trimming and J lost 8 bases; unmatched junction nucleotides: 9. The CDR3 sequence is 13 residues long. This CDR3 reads CASSAGVGYEQFF. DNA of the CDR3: TGTGCCAGCTCGGCGGGGGTAGGGTATGAGCAGTTCTTC.

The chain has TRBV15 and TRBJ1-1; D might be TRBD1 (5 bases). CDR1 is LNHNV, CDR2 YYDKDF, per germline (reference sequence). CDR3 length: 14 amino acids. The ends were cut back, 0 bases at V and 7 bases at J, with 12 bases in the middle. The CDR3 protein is CATSRDPGTVEAFF. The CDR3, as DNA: TGTGCCACCAGCAGAGATCCGGGGACGGTTGAAGCTTTCTTT.

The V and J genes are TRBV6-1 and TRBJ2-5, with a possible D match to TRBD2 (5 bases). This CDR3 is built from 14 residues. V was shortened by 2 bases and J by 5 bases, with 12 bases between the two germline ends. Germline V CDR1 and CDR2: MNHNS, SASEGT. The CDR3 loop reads CASSERAVAETQYF. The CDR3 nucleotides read TGTGCCAGCAGTGAAAGGGCGGTAGCGGAGACCCAGTACTTC.

The CDR3 protein is CASREGSGTKNIQYF. The CDR3 DNA is TGTGCCAGCAGGGAGGGGTCGGGGACAAAAAACATTCAGTACTTC. J is TRBJ2-4 and V is TRBV2, with D perhaps given as TRBD1 or TRBD2 (6 bases each). CDR3 length: 15 amino acids. Trimming removed 6 bases at V and 4 bases at J, with 16 bases between. Germline V gene lookup returns CDR1 SNHLY and CDR2 FYNNEI.

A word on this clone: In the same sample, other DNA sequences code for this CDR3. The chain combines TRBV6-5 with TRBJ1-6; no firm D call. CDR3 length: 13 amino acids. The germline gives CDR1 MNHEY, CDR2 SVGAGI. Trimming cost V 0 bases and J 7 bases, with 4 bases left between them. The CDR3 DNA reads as TGTGCCAGCAGTTACTCGAACAATTCACCCCTCCACTTT. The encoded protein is CASSYSNNSPLHF.

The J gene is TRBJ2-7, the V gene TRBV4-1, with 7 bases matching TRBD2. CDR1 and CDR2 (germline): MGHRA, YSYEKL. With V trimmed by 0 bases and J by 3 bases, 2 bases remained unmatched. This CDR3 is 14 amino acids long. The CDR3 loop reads CASSQESGVYEQYF. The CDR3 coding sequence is TGCGCCAGCAGCCAAGAGAGCGGGGTCTACGAGCAGTACTTC.

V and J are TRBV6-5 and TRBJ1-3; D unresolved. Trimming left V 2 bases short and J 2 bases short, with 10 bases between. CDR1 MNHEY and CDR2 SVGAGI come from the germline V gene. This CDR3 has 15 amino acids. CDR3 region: CASSYRMLTGNTIYF. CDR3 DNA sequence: TGTGCCAGCAGTTACCGAATGCTAACTGGAAACACCATATATTTT.

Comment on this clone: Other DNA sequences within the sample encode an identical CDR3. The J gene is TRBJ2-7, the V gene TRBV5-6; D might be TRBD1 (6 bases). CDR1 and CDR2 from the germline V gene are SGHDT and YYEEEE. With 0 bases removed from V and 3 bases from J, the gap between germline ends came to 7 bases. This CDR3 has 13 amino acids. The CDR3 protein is CASSLVRGYEQYF. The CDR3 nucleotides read TGTGCCAGCAGCTTGGTCAGGGGCTACGAGCAGTACTTC.

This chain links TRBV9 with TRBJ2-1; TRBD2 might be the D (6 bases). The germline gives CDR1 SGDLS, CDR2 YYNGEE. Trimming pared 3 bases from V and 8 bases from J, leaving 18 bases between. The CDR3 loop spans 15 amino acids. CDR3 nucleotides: TGTGCCAGCAGCGCAGACGGGGGAATCTTCGATGAGCAGTTCTTC. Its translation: CASSADGGIFDEQFF.

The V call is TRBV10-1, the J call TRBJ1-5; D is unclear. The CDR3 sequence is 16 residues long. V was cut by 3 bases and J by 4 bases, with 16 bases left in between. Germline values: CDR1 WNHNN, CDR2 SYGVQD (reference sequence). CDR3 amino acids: CASSDVFSGLNQPQHF. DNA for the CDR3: TGCGCCAGCAGTGATGTTTTTTCGGGCCTAAATCAGCCCCAGCATTTT.